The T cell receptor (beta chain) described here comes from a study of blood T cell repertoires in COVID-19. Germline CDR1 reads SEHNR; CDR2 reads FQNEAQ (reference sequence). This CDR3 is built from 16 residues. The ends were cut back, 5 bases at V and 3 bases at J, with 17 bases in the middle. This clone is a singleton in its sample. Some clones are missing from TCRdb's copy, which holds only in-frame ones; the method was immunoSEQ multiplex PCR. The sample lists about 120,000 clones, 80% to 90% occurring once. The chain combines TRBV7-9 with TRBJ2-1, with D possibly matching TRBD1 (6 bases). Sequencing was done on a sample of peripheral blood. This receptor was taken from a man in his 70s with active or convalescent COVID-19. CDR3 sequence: CASSPPGTRNYNEQFF. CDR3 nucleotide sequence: TGTGCCAGCAGCCCCCCCGGGACACGGAACTACAATGAGCAGTTCTTC.